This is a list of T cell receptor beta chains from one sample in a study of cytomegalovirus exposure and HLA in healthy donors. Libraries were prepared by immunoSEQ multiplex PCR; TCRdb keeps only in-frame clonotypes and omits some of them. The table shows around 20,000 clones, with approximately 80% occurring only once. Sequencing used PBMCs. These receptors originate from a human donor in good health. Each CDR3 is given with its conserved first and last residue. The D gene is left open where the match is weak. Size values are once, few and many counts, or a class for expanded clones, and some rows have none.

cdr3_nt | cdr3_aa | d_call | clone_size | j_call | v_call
TGTGCCAGCAGCTCTTACCGGGACAGGGGACTTCCGAACACTGAAGCTTTCTTT | CASSSYRDRGLPNTEAFF | TRBD1 | . | TRBJ1-1 | TRBV11-2
TGTGCCATCAGTGCGAGGCTGAGGGAGACCCAGTACTTC | CAISARLRETQYF | . | . | TRBJ2-5 | TRBV10-3
TGTGCCAGTGTACAGAGGCAGGGGAGGAACACTGAAGCTTTCTTT | CASVQRQGRNTEAFF | . | . | TRBJ1-1 | TRBV19
TGTGCCAGTAGTATCGGGCGGGGTTGGGACGAGCAGTACTTC | CASSIGRGWDEQYF | . | . | TRBJ2-7 | TRBV19
TGTGCCAGCAGTTGGACAGGAGGTAGGAATGAGCAGTTCTTC | CASSWTGGRNEQFF | TRBD1 | . | TRBJ2-1 | TRBV27
TGTGCCAGCAGTCTGACAGGGCAAGACACTGAAGCTTTCTTT | CASSLTGQDTEAFF | TRBD1 | . | TRBJ1-1 | TRBV6-5
TGTGCCAGCAGCTTTTCCATGTGGGCCGACAGCTCACCCCTCCACTTT | CASSFSMWADSSPLHF | . | . | TRBJ1-6 | TRBV7-9
TGTGCCAGCAGCCCTATAGGACAGCAGAACACTGAAGCTTTCTTT | CASSPIGQQNTEAFF | . | . | TRBJ1-1 | TRBV5-4
TGTGCCAGCAGCCCACGAGGGACAGTACTTGAAGCTTTCTTT | CASSPRGTVLEAFF | TRBD1 | . | TRBJ1-1 | TRBV7-9
TGTGCCAGCAGCCTCGACGGGGTCGGCCAGCCCCAGCATTTT | CASSLDGVGQPQHF | . | . | TRBJ1-5 | TRBV6-5
TGTGCCAGTAGTCTGGAGGACTTTACTAATGAAAAACTGTTTTTT | CASSLEDFTNEKLFF | . | once | TRBJ1-4 | TRBV19
TGTGCCAGCAGCTTAAATCGACAGGACTACAATGAGCAGTTCTTC | CASSLNRQDYNEQFF | . | . | TRBJ2-1 | TRBV7-3
TGTGCCAGCAGGGGGCCTAATCGGAACACTGAAGCTTTCTTT | CASRGPNRNTEAFF | . | . | TRBJ1-1 | TRBV6-5
TGTGCCAGCAGAGCACGGGACTCCTATGGCTACACCTTC | CASRARDSYGYTF | . | medium-sized | TRBJ1-2 | TRBV6-5
TGTGCCATCAGTGACAGAATGAACACTGAAGCTTTCTTT | CAISDRMNTEAFF | . | . | TRBJ1-1 | TRBV10-3
TGTGCCAGCTCACTTTCACAAGGGGCCTTTGGAAACACCATATATTTT | CASSLSQGAFGNTIYF | . | . | TRBJ1-3 | TRBV18
TGCGCCAGCAGCCTATTTGGACGGGACTGGGGCATGAACACTGAAGCTTTCTTT | CASSLFGRDWGMNTEAFF | . | . | TRBJ1-1 | TRBV4-1
TGCGCCAGCAGTCGTTTCACTCTCTATGGCTACACCTTC | CASSRFTLYGYTF | . | . | TRBJ1-2 | TRBV23-1
TGCGCCAGCAGCCTTGCGGGGGGGTACAATGAGCAGTTCTTC | CASSLAGGYNEQFF | TRBD2 | . | TRBJ2-1 | TRBV4-1
TGTGCCAGCCGAGGCGGGCAGGACCACACCGGGGAGCTGTTTTTT | CASRGGQDHTGELFF | . | . | TRBJ2-2 | TRBV7-3
TGTGCCAGCTCACCATTAGAGGCGCGGGGCACTGAAGCTTTCTTT | CASSPLEARGTEAFF | . | few | TRBJ1-1 | TRBV18
TGTGCCAGCAGCTCCAGGGGGACCTACGAGCAGTACTTC | CASSSRGTYEQYF | TRBD1 | . | TRBJ2-7 | TRBV11-3
TGTGCCAGCAGTTCTTGGACAGGGAGTTTGGAGACCCAGTACTTC | CASSSWTGSLETQYF | TRBD1 | . | TRBJ2-5 | TRBV5-4
TGTGCCAGCAGCCAGACCAGGAGGCAGCCCCAGCATTTT | CASSQTRRQPQHF | . | few | TRBJ1-5 | TRBV4-2
TGTGCCAGCAGGTGGGAGGGGACGCAAGGTTCCGGGGAGCTGTCTTTT | CASRWEGTQGSGELSF | TRBD2 | . | TRBJ2-2 | TRBV27
TGTGCCAGCAGCCAAGGTTCCGACGGGACAGTCTATCAGCCCCAGCATTTT | CASSQGSDGTVYQPQHF | TRBD1 | few | TRBJ1-5 | TRBV4-2
TGTGCCAGCAGCTTAGAGGGGGCCTTTAATTCACCCCTCCACTTT | CASSLEGAFNSPLHF | . | . | TRBJ1-6 | TRBV11-2
TGTGCCTGGAGTTTCCGAAACCCAGGGGGCGCAGGTGGGGCCAACGTCCTGACTTTC | CAWSFRNPGGAGGANVLTF | TRBD1 | once | TRBJ2-6 | TRBV30
TGCAGCGTCGCTGCCGGTTTAAAGGGGATCGACAATGAGCAGTTCTTC | CSVAAGLKGIDNEQFF | . | once | TRBJ2-1 | TRBV29-1
TGTGCCAGCAGCATACACTTCGGGACAGAGAGCTCCTACGAGCAGTACTTC | CASSIHFGTESSYEQYF | TRBD1 | . | TRBJ2-7 | TRBV5-5
TGCGCCAGCAGTTTGTTCAGGGGGCGCGGACCCACTGAAGCTTTCTTT | CASSLFRGRGPTEAFF | TRBD1 | . | TRBJ1-1 | TRBV5-1
TGCAGCGTTGACGCAGGTTATGGCTACACCTTC | CSVDAGYGYTF | . | . | TRBJ1-2 | TRBV29-1
TGTGCCAGCAGTTTCGGACAGCGAGCCTACAATGAGCAGTTCTTC | CASSFGQRAYNEQFF | . | . | TRBJ2-1 | TRBV27
TGTGCCAGCAGTCCGGGACAGGTTTATAGCAATCAGCCCCAGCATTTT | CASSPGQVYSNQPQHF | TRBD1 | . | TRBJ1-5 | TRBV2
TGTGCCAGCAGTTTATTTGGGGGCGGAGGTCAGCCCCAGCATTTT | CASSLFGGGGQPQHF | . | . | TRBJ1-5 | TRBV27
TGCAGCGTTGCACCTAGTCCTTCCCCCGGCGAGCAGTACTTC | CSVAPSPSPGEQYF | . | . | TRBJ2-7 | TRBV29-1
TGTGCCAGCAGCCGACTATCGAACAGGGGAATGGGTTCTGGAAACACCATATATTTT | CASSRLSNRGMGSGNTIYF | TRBD1 | . | TRBJ1-3 | TRBV7-2
TGTGCCAGCAGCAAAGAGCAGCGGGACTACGAGCAGTACTTC | CASSKEQRDYEQYF | . | . | TRBJ2-7 | TRBV21-1
TGTGCCAGTAGTTTCGGACAGAATGGCTACACCTTC | CASSFGQNGYTF | . | . | TRBJ1-2 | TRBV19
TGCGCCAGCAGCCCAGGGGGCCTAAACAATGAGCAGTTCTTC | CASSPGGLNNEQFF | TRBD1 | . | TRBJ2-1 | TRBV5-1
TGCGCCAGCAGCCAACAGGGGGCCGGGGTGGGAGAAGCTTTCTTT | CASSQQGAGVGEAFF | TRBD1 | . | TRBJ1-1 | TRBV4-1
TGCGCCAGCAGTGAACGCGGCACAGATACGCAGTATTTT | CASSERGTDTQYF | . | . | TRBJ2-3 | TRBV10-1
TGTGCCAGTAGTATCCGCTATGGCTACACCTTC | CASSIRYGYTF | . | . | TRBJ1-2 | TRBV19
TGTGCCAGCAGCTTAATGGGAGGGGAGAGTTACGAGCAGTACTTC | CASSLMGGESYEQYF | TRBD2 | . | TRBJ2-7 | TRBV7-3
TGCAGCGGGCTACAGGGGGCGGATGGCTACACCTTC | CSGLQGADGYTF | TRBD1 | . | TRBJ1-2 | TRBV29-1
TGTGCCAGCAGGCGGACTAGCGGGGGCCTCGACAATGAGCAGTTCTTC | CASRRTSGGLDNEQFF | TRBD2 | . | TRBJ2-1 | TRBV11-2
TGTGCCAGCAGGGTAGGGGGTGGCACTGAAGCTTTCTTT | CASRVGGGTEAFF | . | . | TRBJ1-1 | TRBV27
TGTGCCAGCAGCTTGAATGGGCGTAGAACAACTGAAGCTTTCTTT | CASSLNGRRTTEAFF | . | . | TRBJ1-1 | TRBV5-6
TGCAGCGTTGCCCGGGGAGGGGAGAACACTGAAGCTTTCTTT | CSVARGGENTEAFF | . | once | TRBJ1-1 | TRBV29-1
TGCAGCGCCGGTTATCTCAACACTGAAGCTTTCTTT | CSAGYLNTEAFF | . | . | TRBJ1-1 | TRBV29-1
TGTGCCATCTCCTGGAGGGGAGGGAGAGAGGGGAACACTGAAGCTTTCTTT | CAISWRGGREGNTEAFF | . | few | TRBJ1-1 | TRBV10-3
TGTGCCAGCAGCTTAATTACAGGGACTGGGGCCAACGTCCTGACTTTC | CASSLITGTGANVLTF | . | . | TRBJ2-6 | TRBV7-9
TGTGCCAGTAGTATAGTCGGGACTAGCTCCTACGAGCAGTACTTC | CASSIVGTSSYEQYF | TRBD2 | . | TRBJ2-7 | TRBV19
TGTGCCACCAGCAGACGACCGGGGAACACTGAAGCTTTCTTT | CATSRRPGNTEAFF | . | . | TRBJ1-1 | TRBV15
TGTGCCAGCAGTGATTTCAGGGGGTTTGAGCAGTACTTC | CASSDFRGFEQYF | TRBD1 | . | TRBJ2-7 | TRBV27
TGTGCCAGCAACTTTGAGGGCAGGGGGTCTGGCTACACCTTC | CASNFEGRGSGYTF | TRBD1 | . | TRBJ1-2 | TRBV7-9
TGCAGCGTCCCCGGAATCTGGGGGGGAGAAGAGACCCAGTACTTC | CSVPGIWGGEETQYF | TRBD2 | . | TRBJ2-5 | TRBV29-1
TGTGCCAGTAGTATCACTGAGTATAGCAATCAGCCCCAGCATTTT | CASSITEYSNQPQHF | . | . | TRBJ1-5 | TRBV19
TGTGCCAGCAGCCAAGATTCCGGGAGGGCGGTCTCTGGAAACACCATATATTTT | CASSQDSGRAVSGNTIYF | . | few | TRBJ1-3 | TRBV4-2